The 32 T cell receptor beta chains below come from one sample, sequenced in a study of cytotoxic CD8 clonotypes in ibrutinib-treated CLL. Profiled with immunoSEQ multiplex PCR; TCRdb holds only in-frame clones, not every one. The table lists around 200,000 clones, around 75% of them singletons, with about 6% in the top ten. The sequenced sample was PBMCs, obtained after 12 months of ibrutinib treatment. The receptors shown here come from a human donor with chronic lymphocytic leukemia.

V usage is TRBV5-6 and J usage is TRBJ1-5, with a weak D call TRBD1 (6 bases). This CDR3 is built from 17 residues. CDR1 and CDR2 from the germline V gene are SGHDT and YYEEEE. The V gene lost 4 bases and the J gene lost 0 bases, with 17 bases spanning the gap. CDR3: CASSNLGQTYSNQPQHF. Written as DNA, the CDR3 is TGTGCCAGCAGCAACCTAGGACAGACTTATAGCAATCAGCCCCAGCATTTT. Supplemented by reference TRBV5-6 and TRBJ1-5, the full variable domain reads DAGVTQSPTHLIKTRGQQVTLRCSPKSGHDTVSWYQQALGQGPQFIFQYYEEEERQRGNFPDRFSGHQFPNYSSELNVNALLLGDSALYLCASSNLGQTYSNQPQHFGDGTRLSIL.

The CDR3 nucleotides read TGTGCCAGCAGCGTAGGGTTGACTAGCGGGGGGCGCGATACGCAGTATTTT. Its translation: CASSVGLTSGGRDTQYF. The J gene is TRBJ2-3, the V gene TRBV9; TRBD2 matches 13 bases. The CDR3 covers 17 residues. V lost 0 bases, J lost 6 bases, and 7 bases stayed unmatched. The V gene's germline CDR1 is SGDLS and CDR2 YYNGEE.

In DNA, the CDR3 is TGTGCCAGCAGCCCCTTTCAGGGGATCTCCTACGAGCAGTACTTC. Translated, it gives CASSPFQGISYEQYF. V and J are TRBV5-8 and TRBJ2-7, with a possible D match to TRBD1 (6 bases). From germline, CDR1 is SGHTS and CDR2 YDEGEE. The CDR3 sequence is 15 residues long. V was clipped by 4 bases and J by 0 bases, with 14 bases between them.

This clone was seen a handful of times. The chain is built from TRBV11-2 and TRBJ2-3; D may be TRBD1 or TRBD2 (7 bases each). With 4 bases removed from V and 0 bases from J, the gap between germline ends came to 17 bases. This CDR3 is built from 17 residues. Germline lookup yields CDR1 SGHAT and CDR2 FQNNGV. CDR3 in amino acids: CASSSGGLAVSTDTQYF. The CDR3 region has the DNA TGTGCCAGCAGCTCAGGGGGGCTAGCGGTTAGCACAGATACGCAGTATTTT.

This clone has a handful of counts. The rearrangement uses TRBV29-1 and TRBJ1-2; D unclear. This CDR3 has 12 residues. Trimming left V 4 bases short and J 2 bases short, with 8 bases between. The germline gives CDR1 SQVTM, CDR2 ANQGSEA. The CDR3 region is CSVVPGNYGYTF. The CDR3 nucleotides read TGCAGCGTTGTGCCAGGAAACTATGGCTACACCTTC.

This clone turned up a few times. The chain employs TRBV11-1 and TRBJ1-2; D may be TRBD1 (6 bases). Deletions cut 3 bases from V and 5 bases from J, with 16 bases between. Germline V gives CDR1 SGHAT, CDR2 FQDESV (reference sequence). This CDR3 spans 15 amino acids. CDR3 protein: CASSFYETGEYGYTF. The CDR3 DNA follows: TGTGCCAGCAGCTTTTACGAGACAGGAGAGTATGGCTACACCTTC.

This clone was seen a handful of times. CDR3 bases: TGTGCCAGCACCGTCGGACTAGCGGGAGGTCCGAAGCAGTATTTT. Its translation: CASTVGLAGGPKQYF. The rearrangement links TRBV27 to TRBJ2-3; 14 bases are a match to TRBD2. Germline loops: CDR1 MNHEY, CDR2 SMNVEV (reference sequence). The CDR3 consists of 15 residues. Trimming cost V 7 bases and J 11 bases; bases outside gene matches: 11.

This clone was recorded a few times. CDR3 DNA: TGTGCCTGGAGTGTGGGCTCGCTAGATACGCAGTATTTT. Translation: CAWSVGSLDTQYF. The genes are TRBV30 and TRBJ2-3; the D is unclear. Germline V gene sequence: CDR1 GTSNPN, CDR2 SVGIG (reference sequence). This CDR3 is built from 13 residues. Trimming took 0 bases from V and 5 from J, leaving 9 bases between them.

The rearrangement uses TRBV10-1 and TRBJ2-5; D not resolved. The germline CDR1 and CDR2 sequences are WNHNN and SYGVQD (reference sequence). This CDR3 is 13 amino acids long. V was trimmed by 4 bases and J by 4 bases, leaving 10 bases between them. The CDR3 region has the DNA TGCGCCAGCAGTGCCGGCCTGGGAGAGACCCAGTACTTC. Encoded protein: CASSAGLGETQYF.

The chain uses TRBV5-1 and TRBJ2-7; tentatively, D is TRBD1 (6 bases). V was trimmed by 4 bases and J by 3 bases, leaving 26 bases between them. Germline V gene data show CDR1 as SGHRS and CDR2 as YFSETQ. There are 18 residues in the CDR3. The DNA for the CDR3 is TGCGCCAGCAGCCCGGAAGTTTGGGCAGGGGATAGAGGCTACGAGCAGTACTTC. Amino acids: CASSPEVWAGDRGYEQYF. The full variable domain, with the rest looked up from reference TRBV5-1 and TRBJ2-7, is KAGVTQTPRYLIKTRGQQVTLSCSPISGHRSVSWYQQTPGQGLQFLFEYFSETQRNKGNFPGRFSGRQFSNSRSEMNVSTLELGDSALYLCASSPEVWAGDRGYEQYFGPGTRLTVT.

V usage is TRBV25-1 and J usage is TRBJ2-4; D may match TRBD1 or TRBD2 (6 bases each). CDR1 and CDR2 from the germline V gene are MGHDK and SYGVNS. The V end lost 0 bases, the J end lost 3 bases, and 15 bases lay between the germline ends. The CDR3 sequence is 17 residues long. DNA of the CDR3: TGTGCCAGCAGTGAATATTCCGGGGGCTGGGGCAAAAACATTCAGTACTTC. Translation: CASSEYSGGWGKNIQYF.

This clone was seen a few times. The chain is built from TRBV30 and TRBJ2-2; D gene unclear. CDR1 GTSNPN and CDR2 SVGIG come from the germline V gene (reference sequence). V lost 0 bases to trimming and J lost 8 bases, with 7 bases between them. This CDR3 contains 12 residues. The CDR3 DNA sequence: TGTGCCTGGAGTGTATCCAGAGGGGAGCTGTTTTTT. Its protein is CAWSVSRGELFF.

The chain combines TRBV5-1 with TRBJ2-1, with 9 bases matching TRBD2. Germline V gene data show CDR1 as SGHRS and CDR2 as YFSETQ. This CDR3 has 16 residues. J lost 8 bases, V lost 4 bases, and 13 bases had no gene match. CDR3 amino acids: CASSLGLAKTAHEQFF. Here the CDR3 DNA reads TGCGCCAGCAGCCTGGGACTAGCCAAAACGGCCCATGAGCAGTTCTTC.

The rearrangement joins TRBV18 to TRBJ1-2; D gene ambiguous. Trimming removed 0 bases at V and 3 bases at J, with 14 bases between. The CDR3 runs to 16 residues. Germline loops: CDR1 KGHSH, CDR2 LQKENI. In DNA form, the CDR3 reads TGTGCCAGCTCACCACCTCTAGGACTCCTTGACTATGGCTACACCTTC. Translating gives CASSPPLGLLDYGYTF. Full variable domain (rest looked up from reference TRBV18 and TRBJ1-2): NAGVMQNPRHLVRRRGQEARLRCSPMKGHSHVYWYRQLPEEGLKFMVYLQKENIIDESGMPKERFSAEFPKEGPSILRIQQVVRGDSAAYFCASSPPLGLLDYGYTFGSGTRLTVV.

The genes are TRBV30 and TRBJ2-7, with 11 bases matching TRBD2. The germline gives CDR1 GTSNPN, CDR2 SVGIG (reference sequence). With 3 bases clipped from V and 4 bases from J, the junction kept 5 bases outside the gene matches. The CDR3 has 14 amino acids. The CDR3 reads CAWRDSGRGYEQYF. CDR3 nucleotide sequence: TGTGCCTGGAGAGATAGCGGGAGGGGTTACGAGCAGTACTTC.

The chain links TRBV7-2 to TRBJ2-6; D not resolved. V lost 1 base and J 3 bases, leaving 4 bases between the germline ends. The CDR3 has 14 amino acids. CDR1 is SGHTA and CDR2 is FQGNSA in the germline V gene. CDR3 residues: CASSLGHGANVLTF. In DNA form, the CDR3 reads TGTGCCAGCAGCTTAGGGCATGGGGCCAACGTCCTGACTTTC.

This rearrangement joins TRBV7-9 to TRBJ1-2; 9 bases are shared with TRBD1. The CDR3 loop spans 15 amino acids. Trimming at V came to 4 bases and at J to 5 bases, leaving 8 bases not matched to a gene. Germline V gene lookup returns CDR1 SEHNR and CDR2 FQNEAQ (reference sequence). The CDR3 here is CASSYLRDRAYGYTF. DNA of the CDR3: TGTGCCAGCAGCTACCTCCGGGACAGGGCATATGGCTACACCTTC.

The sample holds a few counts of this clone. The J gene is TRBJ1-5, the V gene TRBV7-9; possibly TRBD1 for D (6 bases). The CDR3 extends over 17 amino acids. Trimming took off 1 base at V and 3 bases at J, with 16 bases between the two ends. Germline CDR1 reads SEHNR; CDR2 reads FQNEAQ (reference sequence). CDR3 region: CASSLERGGSSNQPQHF. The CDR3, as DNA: TGTGCCAGCAGCTTAGAGAGGGGGGGCAGTTCCAATCAGCCCCAGCATTTT.

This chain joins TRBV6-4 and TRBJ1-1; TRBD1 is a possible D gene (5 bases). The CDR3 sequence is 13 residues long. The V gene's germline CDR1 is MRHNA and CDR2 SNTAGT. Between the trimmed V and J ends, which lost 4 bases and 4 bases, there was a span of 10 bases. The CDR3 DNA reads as TGTGCCAGCAGTGGGCGCGGGGGCACTGAAGCTTTCTTT. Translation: CASSGRGGTEAFF.

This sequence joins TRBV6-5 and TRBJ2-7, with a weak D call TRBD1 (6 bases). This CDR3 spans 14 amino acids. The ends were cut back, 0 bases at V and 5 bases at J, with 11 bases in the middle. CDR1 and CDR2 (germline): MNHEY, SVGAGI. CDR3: CASSYSQGNDEQYF. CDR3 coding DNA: TGTGCCAGCAGTTACTCGCAGGGGAACGACGAGCAGTACTTC.

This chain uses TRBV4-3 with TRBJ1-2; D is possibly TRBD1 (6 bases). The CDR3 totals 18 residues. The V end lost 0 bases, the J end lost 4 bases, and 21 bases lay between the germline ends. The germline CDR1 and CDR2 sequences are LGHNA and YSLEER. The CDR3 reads CASSQELLDSLNAYGYTF. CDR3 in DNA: TGCGCCAGCAGCCAAGAGCTTCTGGACAGCCTAAATGCCTATGGCTACACCTTC.

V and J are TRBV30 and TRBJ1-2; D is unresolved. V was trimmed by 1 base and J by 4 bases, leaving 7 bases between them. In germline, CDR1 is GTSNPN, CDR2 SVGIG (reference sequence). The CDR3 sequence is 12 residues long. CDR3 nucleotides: TGTGCCTGGAGTGGGCAGACCTATGGCTACACCTTC. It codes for CAWSGQTYGYTF.

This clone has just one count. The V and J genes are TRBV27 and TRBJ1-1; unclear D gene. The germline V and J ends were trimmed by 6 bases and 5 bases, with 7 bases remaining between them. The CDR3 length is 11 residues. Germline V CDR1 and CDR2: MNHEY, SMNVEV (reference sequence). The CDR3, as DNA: TGTGCCAGCAGAACGGGAACTGAAGCTTTCTTT. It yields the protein CASRTGTEAFF.

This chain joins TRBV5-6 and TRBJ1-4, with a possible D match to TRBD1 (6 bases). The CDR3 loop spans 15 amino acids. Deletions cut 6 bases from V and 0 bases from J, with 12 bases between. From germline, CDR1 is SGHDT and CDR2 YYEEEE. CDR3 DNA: TGTGCCAGCAACATCGGGACACCAACTAATGAAAAACTGTTTTTT. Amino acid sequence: CASNIGTPTNEKLFF.

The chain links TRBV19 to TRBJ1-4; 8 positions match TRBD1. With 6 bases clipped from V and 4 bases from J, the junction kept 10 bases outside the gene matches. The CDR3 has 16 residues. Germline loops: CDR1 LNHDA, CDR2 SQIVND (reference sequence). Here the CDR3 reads CASRPLTGGINEKLFF. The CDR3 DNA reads TGTGCCAGTAGACCCCTCACAGGGGGAATTAATGAAAAACTGTTTTTT.

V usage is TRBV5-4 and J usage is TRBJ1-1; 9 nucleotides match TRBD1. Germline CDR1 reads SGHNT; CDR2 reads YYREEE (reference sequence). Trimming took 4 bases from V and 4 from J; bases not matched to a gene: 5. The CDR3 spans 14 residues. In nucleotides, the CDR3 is TGTGCCAGCAGCAAGGGACAGGGCAGCACTGAAGCTTTCTTT. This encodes CASSKGQGSTEAFF.

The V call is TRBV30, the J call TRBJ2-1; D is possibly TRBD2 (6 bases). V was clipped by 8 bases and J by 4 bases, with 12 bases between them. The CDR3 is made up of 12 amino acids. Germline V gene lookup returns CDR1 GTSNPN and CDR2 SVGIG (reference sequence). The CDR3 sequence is CALGRSYNEQFF. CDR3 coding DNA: TGTGCCCTCGGGAGATCATACAATGAGCAGTTCTTC. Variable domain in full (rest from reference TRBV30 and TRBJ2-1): SQTIHQWPATLVQPVGSPLSLECTVEGTSNPNLYWYRQAAGRGLQLLFYSVGIGQISSEVPQNLSASRPQDRQFILSSKKLLLSDSGFYLCALGRSYNEQFFGPGTRLTVL.

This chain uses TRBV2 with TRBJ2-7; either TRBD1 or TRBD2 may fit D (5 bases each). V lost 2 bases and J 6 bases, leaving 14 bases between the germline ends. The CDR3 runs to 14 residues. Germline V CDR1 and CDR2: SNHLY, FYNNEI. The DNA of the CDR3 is TGTGCCAGCAGTGAAAGGTCGGGGACGCTCGAGCAGTACTTC. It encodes CASSERSGTLEQYF.

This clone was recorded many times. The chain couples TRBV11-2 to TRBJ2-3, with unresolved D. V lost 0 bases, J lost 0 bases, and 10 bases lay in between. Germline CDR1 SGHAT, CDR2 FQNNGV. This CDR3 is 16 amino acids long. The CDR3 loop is CASSLEALSSTDTQYF. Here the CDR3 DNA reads TGTGCCAGCAGCTTAGAAGCTCTTAGTAGCACAGATACGCAGTATTTT.

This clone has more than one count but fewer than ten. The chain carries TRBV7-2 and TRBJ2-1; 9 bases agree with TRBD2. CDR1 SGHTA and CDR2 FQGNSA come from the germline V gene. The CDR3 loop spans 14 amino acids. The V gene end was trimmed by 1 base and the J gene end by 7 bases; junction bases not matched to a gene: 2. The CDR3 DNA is TGTGCCAGCAGCTTAGGCGGGAGGGGGAATGAGCAGTTCTTC. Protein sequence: CASSLGGRGNEQFF.

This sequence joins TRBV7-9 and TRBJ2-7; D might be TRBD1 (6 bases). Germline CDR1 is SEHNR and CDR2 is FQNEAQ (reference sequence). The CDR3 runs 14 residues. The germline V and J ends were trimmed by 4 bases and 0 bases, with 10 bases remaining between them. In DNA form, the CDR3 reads TGTGCCAGCAGCTCCGGACAGAACTCCTACGAGCAGTACTTC. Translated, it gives CASSSGQNSYEQYF.

CDR3 sequence reads: CASSVDRVFRELFF. The CDR3 nucleotides are TGTGCCAGCAGCGTAGACAGGGTGTTCCGGGAGCTGTTTTTT. The chain employs TRBV9 and TRBJ2-2; weak D call: TRBD1 (6 bases). The CDR3 has 14 residues. From germline, CDR1 is SGDLS and CDR2 YYNGEE. V dropped 0 bases and J dropped 9 bases, with 12 bases sitting between them. The variable domain in full, with the rest retrieved from reference TRBV9 and TRBJ2-2, is DSGVTQTPKHLITATGQRVTLRCSPRSGDLSVYWYQQSLDQGLQFLIQYYNGEERAKGNILERFSAQQFPDLHSELNLSSLELGDSALYFCASSVDRVFRELFFGEGSRLTVL.